This T cell receptor (beta chain) is from a study of Graves' ophthalmopathy and Graves' hyperthyroidism. Notes on the study in general: It was with 70.59% sensitivity and under 85% specificity that the model predicted ophthalmopathy progression.

The study enrolled ophthalmopathy donors with moderate-to-severe activity, CAS ≥3, NOSPECS ≥4 and duration under 3 months. RNA served as the template for amplifying TCR beta CDR3 regions. An initial RT-PCR round employing HTBI primers preceded a second-round multiplex PCR. Using its own MiXCR run on the multiplex PCR reads, TCRdb lists one record per CDR3 protein. The repertoire holds about 500,000 distinct CDR3 sequences, with roughly 14% as singletons. The V end lost 1 base, the J end lost 8 bases, and 12 bases lay between the germline ends. CDR3 length equals 15 residues. Germline V CDR1 and CDR2: LGHDT, YNNKEL (reference sequence). This clonotype was found a few times. Its cognate antigen is unknown.

The gene calls are TRBV3-1 and TRBJ1-6; tentatively, D is TRBD1 (5 bases). Source material: blood. The source of this sequence is a woman aged 25 to 45 with Graves' ophthalmopathy. The CDR3 here is CASSQGGRYYSPLHF. The DNA for the CDR3 is TGTGCCAGCAGCCAAGGGGGACGGTACTATTCACCCCTCCACTTT.